The TCR beta chain under discussion was sequenced for a study of blood T cell repertoires in COVID-19. Study in general: Whether acute or convalescent, the COVID-19 samples came from the United States, Italy and Spain.

Germline V lookup: CDR1 LGHNA, CDR2 YSLEER. With V trimmed by 0 bases and J by 7 bases, 11 bases remained unmatched. The CDR3 runs to 18 residues. The authors' processing: Scientists estimated how many nucleated cells there were by amplifying reference gene primers. Measured with immunoSEQ multiplex PCR; TCRdb has only the in-frame clones, and not every one. The V and J calls and clone size were taken over from that table, and D and trimming were inferred from the DNA. The repertoire holds 300,000 to 400,000 clones, with around 85% as singletons. Cohorts were assigned according to the clinical history that participants reported. Those designated as exposed participants met a COVID-19 case within 2 weeks before study entry. The count of this clone is one.

This chain links TRBV4-3 with TRBJ2-3; TRBD2 matches 12 bases. The sequenced material came from PBMCs or T cells enriched from blood (not recorded which). This clonotype was obtained from a woman in her thirties who had been exposed to COVID-19. The CDR3 loop is CASSQDLPSGGAGHTQYF. The CDR3 nucleotides are TGCGCCAGCAGCCAAGATTTGCCTAGCGGGGGGGCCGGGCATACGCAGTATTTT.